Listed here is a single TCR beta chain. Its target is not known. The sample holds other DNA sequences that translate to the same CDR3. It was with 60 Vbeta and 13 Jbeta primers that the PCR ran. TCRdb's copy holds only in-frame clones and misses some; the assay was immunoSEQ multiplex PCR. The data contain about 100,000 clones, less than 85% of them singletons. The source of the sample is a study of cytomegalovirus exposure and HLA in healthy donors. The CDR3 has 13 residues. J lost 4 bases, V lost 6 bases, and 2 bases had no gene match. Germline V gene data show CDR1 as SNHLY and CDR2 as FYNNEI. Study-wide points: With DRB1 most and HLA-C fewest, TCR association rates differed between HLA loci in a later analysis. An analysis done earlier found most TCR beta V segments productive about 90% or about 30% of the time.

The receptor was isolated from a woman aged 55-70 years in good health and CMV-seropositive. The genes are TRBV2 and TRBJ1-4, with 7 positions matching TRBD1. The sample was PBMCs. This CDR3 is CASSRQGNEKLFF. The CDR3, as DNA: TGTGCCAGCAGCCGACAGGGTAATGAAAAACTGTTTTTT.